This T cell receptor (beta chain) is from a study of T cell responses to AZD1222 COVID-19 vaccine. The study's findings and limits: Regions left unmutated in variants are reportedly the target of nearly half of spike-specific TCRs. Females outnumbered males among donors, who were mostly white British; clonal diversity was possibly underestimated.

On this clone: Its target is not known.

This CDR3 region has 13 residues. V gave up 5 bases and J gave up 0 bases, with 6 bases separating them. Germline V CDR1 and CDR2: SGHAT, FQDESV (reference sequence). Using immunoSEQ multiplex PCR, the repertoire was profiled, and TCRdb retains in-frame clones only, with some absent. Found here are around 80,000 clones, approximately 85% of them singletons; the top ten hold 8.5% to 12%. This receptor was taken from an adult who received the AZD1222 COVID-19 vaccine. The chain employs TRBV11-1 and TRBJ2-3; no firm D call. This specimen was peripheral blood, taken 28 days after the second AZD1222 dose. CDR3: CASSRPSTDTQYF. CDR3 bases: TGTGCCAGCAGCCGGCCCAGCACAGATACGCAGTATTTT.